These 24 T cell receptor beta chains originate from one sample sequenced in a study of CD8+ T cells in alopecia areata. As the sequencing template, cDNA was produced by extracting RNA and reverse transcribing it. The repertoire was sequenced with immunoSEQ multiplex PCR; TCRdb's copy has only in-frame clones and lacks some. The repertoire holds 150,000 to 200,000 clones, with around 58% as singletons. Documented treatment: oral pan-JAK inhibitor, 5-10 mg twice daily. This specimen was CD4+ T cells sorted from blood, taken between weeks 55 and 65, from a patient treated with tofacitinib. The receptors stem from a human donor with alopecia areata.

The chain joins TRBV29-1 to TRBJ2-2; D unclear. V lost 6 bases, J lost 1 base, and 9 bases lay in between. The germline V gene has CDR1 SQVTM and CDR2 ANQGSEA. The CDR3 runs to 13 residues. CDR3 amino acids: CSVQQGNTGELFF. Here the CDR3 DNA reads TGCAGCGTCCAACAAGGGAACACCGGGGAGCTGTTTTTT.

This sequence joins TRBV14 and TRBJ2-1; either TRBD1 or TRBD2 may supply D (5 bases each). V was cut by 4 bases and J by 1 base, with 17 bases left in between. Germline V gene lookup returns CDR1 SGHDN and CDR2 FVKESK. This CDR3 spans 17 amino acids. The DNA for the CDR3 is TGTGCCAGCAGCCTTTTGACACCGGGACGGTCCTACAATGAGCAGTTCTTC. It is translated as CASSLLTPGRSYNEQFF.

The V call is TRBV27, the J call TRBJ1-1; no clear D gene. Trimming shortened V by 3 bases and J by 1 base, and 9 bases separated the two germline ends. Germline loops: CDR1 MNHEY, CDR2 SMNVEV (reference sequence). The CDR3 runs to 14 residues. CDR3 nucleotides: TGTGCCAGCAGTTTTGAAGTGGGGAACACTGAAGCTTTCTTT. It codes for CASSFEVGNTEAFF.

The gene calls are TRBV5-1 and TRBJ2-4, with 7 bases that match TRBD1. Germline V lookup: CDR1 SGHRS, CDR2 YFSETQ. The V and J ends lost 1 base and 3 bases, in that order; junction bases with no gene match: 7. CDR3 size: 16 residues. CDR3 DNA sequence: TGCGCCAGCAGCTTGCCCTTGACAGGGAACAAAAACATTCAGTACTTC. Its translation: CASSLPLTGNKNIQYF.

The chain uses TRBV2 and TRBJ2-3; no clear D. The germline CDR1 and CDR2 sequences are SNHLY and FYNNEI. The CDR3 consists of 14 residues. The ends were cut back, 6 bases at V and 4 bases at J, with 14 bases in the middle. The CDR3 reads CASRIGPPPDTQYF. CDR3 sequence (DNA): TGTGCCAGCAGAATAGGACCCCCTCCAGATACGCAGTATTTT.

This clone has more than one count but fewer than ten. CDR3 nucleotide sequence: TGTGCCAGTAGCGTACAGAGTCGCGGGGGGGCCTCTGGGGCCAACGTCCTGACTTTC. Amino acids: CASSVQSRGGASGANVLTF. The chain carries TRBV19 and TRBJ2-6, with 9 bases matching TRBD2. Unmatched junction bases numbered 12, after V lost 6 bases and J lost 0 bases. Looked up from germline, CDR1 is LNHDA and CDR2 is SQIVND (reference sequence). CDR3 length equals 19 residues.

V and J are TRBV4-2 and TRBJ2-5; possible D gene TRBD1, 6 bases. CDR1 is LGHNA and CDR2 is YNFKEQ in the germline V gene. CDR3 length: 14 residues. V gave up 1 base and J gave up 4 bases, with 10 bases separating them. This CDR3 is CASSQGGRGETQYF. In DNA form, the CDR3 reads TGTGCCAGCAGCCAAGGAGGCAGGGGAGAGACCCAGTACTTC.

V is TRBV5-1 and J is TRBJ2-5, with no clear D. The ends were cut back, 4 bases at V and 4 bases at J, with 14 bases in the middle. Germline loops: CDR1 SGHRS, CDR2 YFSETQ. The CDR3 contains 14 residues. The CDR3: CASSHEAGRETQYF. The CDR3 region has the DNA TGCGCCAGCAGCCACGAGGCCGGGCGAGAGACCCAGTACTTC.

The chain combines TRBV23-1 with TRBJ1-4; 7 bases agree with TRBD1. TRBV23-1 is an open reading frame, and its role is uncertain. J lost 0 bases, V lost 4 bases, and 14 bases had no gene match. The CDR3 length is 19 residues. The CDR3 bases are TGCGCCAGCAGTCCACACCCCGGGACAGATAACACAACTAATGAAAAACTGTTTTTT. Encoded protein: CASSPHPGTDNTTNEKLFF.

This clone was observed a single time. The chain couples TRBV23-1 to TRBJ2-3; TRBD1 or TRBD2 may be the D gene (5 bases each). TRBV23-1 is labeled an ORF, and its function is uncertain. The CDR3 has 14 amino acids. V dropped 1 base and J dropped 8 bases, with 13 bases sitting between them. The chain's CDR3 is CASSQLGEEGTQYF. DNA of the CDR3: TGCGCCAGCAGTCAATTGGGGGAAGAGGGTACGCAGTATTTT.

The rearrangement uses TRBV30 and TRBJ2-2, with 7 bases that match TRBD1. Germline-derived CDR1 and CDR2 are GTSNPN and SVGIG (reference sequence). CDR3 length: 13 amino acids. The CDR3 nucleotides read TGTGCGTTGGGACAGCAGAACACCGGGGAGCTGTTTTTT. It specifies CALGQQNTGELFF.

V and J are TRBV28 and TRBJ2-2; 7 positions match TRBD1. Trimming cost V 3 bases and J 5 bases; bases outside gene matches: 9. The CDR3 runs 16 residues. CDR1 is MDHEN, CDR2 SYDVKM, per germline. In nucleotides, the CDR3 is TGTGCCAGCAGTTTGCAAGACAGGGTTCGGACCGGGGAGCTGTTTTTT. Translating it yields CASSLQDRVRTGELFF.

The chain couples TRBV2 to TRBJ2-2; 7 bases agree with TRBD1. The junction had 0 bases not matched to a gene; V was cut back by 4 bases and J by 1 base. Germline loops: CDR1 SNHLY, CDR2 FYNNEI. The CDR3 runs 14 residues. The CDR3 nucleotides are TGTGCCAGCAGTGGACAGGGGAACACCGGGGAGCTGTTTTTT. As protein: CASSGQGNTGELFF.

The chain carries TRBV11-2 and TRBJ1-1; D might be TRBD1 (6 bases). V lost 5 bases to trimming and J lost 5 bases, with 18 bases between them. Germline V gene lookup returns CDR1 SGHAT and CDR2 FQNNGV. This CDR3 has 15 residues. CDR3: CASSKITGSGTEAFF. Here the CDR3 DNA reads TGTGCCAGCAGCAAAATAACAGGGAGTGGAACTGAAGCTTTCTTT. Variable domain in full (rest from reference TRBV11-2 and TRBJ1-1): EAGVAQSPRYKIIEKRQSVAFWCNPISGHATLYWYQQILGQGPKLLIQFQNNGVVDDSQLPKDRFSAERLKGVDSTLKIQPAKLEDSAVYLCASSKITGSGTEAFFGQGTRLTVV.

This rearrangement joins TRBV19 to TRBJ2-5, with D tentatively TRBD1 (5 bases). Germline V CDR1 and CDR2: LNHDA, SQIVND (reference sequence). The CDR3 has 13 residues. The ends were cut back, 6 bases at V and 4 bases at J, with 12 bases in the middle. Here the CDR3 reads CASRGPQGETQYF. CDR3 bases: TGTGCCAGTAGAGGCCCCCAGGGAGAGACCCAGTACTTC.

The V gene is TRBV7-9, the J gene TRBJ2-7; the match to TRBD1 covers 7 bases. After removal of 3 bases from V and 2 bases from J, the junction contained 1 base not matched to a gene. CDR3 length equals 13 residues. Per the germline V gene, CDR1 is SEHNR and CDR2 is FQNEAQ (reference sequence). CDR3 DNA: TGTGCCAGCAGCTTGGGACAGCCCTACGAGCAGTACTTC. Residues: CASSLGQPYEQYF. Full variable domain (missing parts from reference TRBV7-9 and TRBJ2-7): DTGVSQNPRHKITKRGQNVTFRCDPISEHNRLYWYRQTLGQGPEFLTYFQNEAQLEKSRLLSDRFSAERPKGSFSTLEIQRTEQGDSAMYLCASSLGQPYEQYFGPGTRLTVT.

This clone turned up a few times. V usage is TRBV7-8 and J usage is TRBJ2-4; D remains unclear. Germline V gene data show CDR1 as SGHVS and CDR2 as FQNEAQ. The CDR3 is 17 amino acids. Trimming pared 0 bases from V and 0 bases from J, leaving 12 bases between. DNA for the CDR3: TGTGCCAGCAGCTTAGCAGTAGTAGGGATAGCCAAAAACATTCAGTACTTC. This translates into CASSLAVVGIAKNIQYF.

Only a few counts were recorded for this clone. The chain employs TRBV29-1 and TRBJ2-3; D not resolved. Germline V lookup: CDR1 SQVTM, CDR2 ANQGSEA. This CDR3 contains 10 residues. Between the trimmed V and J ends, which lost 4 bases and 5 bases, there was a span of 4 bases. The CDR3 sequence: CSVGLDTQYF. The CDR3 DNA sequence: TGCAGCGTTGGTTTAGATACGCAGTATTTT.

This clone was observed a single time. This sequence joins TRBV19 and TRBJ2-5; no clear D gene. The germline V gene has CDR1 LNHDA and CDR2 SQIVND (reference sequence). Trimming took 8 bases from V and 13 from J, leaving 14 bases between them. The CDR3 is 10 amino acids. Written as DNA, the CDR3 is TGTGCCAGTGGCTCGGGTCAACGGTACTTC. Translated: CASGSGQRYF.

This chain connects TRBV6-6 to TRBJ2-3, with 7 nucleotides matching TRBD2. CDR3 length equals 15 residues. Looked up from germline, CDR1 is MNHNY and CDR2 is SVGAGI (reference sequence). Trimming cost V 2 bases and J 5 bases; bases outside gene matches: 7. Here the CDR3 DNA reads TGTGCCAGCAGTTACGGGCGCGGGGGAGGAGATACGCAGTATTTT. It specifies CASSYGRGGGDTQYF.

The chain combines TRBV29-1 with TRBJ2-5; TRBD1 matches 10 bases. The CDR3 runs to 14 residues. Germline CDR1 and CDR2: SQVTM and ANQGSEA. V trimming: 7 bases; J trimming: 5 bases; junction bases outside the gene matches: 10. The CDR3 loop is CSALPTGGAETQYF. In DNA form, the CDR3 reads TGCAGCGCTCTACCGACAGGGGGCGCGGAGACCCAGTACTTC.

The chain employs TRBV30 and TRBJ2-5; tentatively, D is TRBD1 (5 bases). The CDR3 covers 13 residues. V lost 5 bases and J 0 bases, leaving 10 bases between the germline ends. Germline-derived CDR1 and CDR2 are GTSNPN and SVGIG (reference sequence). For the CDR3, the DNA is TGTGCCTGGGGGAAGGGGTACCAAGAGACCCAGTACTTC. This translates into CAWGKGYQETQYF.

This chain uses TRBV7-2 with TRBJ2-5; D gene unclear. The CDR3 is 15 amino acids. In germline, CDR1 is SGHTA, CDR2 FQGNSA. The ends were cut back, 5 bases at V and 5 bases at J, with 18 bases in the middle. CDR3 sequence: CASSPRRNPQETQYF. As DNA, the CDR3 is TGTGCCAGCAGCCCAAGACGGAACCCCCAGGAGACCCAGTACTTC.

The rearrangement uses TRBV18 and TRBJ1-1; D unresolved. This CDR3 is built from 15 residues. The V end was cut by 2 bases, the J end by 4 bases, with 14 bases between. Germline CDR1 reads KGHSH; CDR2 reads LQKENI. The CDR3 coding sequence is TGTGCCAGCTCACCAACGGACCGTTCAGGCACTGAAGCTTTCTTT. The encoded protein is CASSPTDRSGTEAFF. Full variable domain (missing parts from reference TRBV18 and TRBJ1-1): NAGVMQNPRHLVRRRGQEARLRCSPMKGHSHVYWYRQLPEEGLKFMVYLQKENIIDESGMPKERFSAEFPKEGPSILRIQQVVRGDSAAYFCASSPTDRSGTEAFFGQGTRLTVV.